Presented here are 30 T cell receptor beta chains from one specimen sequenced in a study of T cells expressing NK-cell markers (dated by TCRdb to the early 2020s). The receptor library was made with 5' RACE. Sequencing instrument: Illumina HiSeq 2000. The reads were reprocessed in TCRdb, with one entry per CDR3 protein sequence and no accompanying DNA. The sample's table lists a count of 500,000 or so distinct CDR3 sequences. The top ten clones comprise roughly 3.5% of the sample. The specimen was blood T cells: a sorted CD56 or NKG2C T cell subset, CD4+ or CD8+ T cells, or bulk PBMC T cells (not recorded which). The receptors come from a man between 18 and 35 years old in good health. Donor details come from another sample of the same person, matched by shared clones.

V gene TRBV9 combines with J gene TRBJ2-1; lacking DNA, the TRBD2 call made by TCRdb goes unchecked. The CDR3 runs to 16 residues. Germline loops: CDR1 SGDLS, CDR2 YYNGEE. The CDR3 reads CASSAPTSGRDNEQFF.

The rearrangement uses TRBV20-1 and TRBJ2-3; the TCRdb call, TRBD2, lacks DNA for checking. CDR3 size: 17 residues. Per the germline V gene, CDR1 is DFQATT and CDR2 is SNEGSKA (reference sequence). The chain's CDR3 is CSAVLPALAGGVDTQYF.

The chain couples TRBV5-1 to TRBJ2-1; the TRBD2 assignment by TCRdb is unverifiable without DNA. From germline, CDR1 is SGHRS and CDR2 YFSETQ. The CDR3 runs 16 residues. CDR3: CASTVSFTGGLTNQFF.

This rearrangement joins TRBV12-3 or TRBV12-4 to TRBJ1-5; the D gene TCRdb calls, TRBD1, cannot be checked with no DNA. The CDR3 is made up of 15 amino acids. The CDR3 reads CASSLDGGGGQPQHF.

The chain joins TRBV6-5 to TRBJ2-5; there is no DNA to check the TCRdb D call of TRBD2. The CDR3 is 15 amino acids. Germline V gene lookup returns CDR1 MNHEY and CDR2 SVGAGI. The CDR3 loop is CASSYSGSAGETQYF.

The chain uses TRBV4-2 and TRBJ2-3; the TCRdb D gene call, TRBD2, has no DNA to confirm it. The length of the CDR3 is 14 residues. Germline V CDR1 and CDR2: LGHNA, YNFKEQ. The CDR3 is CASSPGLGSDTQYF.

The V call is TRBV24-1, the J call TRBJ2-1; the D call from TCRdb, TRBD1, cannot be confirmed without DNA. The CDR3 is made up of 16 amino acids. Germline values: CDR1 KGHDR, CDR2 SFDVKD. CDR3 residues: CATSAPTGTPGNEQFF.

V and J are TRBV7-2 and TRBJ1-2; the TCRdb call, TRBD1, lacks DNA for checking. This CDR3 has 13 residues. Germline V lookup: CDR1 SGHTA, CDR2 FQGNSA. The CDR3 sequence is CASSPGTGRGYTF.

The chain employs TRBV29-1 and TRBJ2-5; TCRdb indicates TRBD1, and absent DNA this call remains unverified. The germline V gene encodes CDR1 SQVTM and CDR2 ANQGSEA. The CDR3 covers 11 residues. This CDR3 is CSMRQGETQYF. The full variable domain, with the rest looked up from reference TRBV29-1 and TRBJ2-5, is SAVISQKPSRDICQRGTSLTIQCQVDSQVTMMFWYRQQPGQSLTLIATANQGSEATYESGFVIDKFPISRPNLTFSTLTVSNMSPEDSSIYLCSMRQGETQYFGPGTRLLVL.

The chain carries TRBV12-3 or TRBV12-4 and TRBJ2-3; TCRdb gives TRBD1 as the D gene, but with no DNA this cannot be confirmed. The CDR3 is 14 residues long. The CDR3 loop reads CASQNRVDTDTQYF.

V gene TRBV12-3 or TRBV12-4 combines with J gene TRBJ1-3. The CDR3 extends over 14 amino acids. The CDR3 sequence is CASRGGGIGNTIYF.

V is TRBV6-1 and J is TRBJ2-1. Germline values: CDR1 MNHNS, CDR2 SASEGT. This CDR3 has 15 amino acids. The CDR3 region is CASNEGTLLYNEQFF.

This chain uses TRBV4-1 with TRBJ2-5; there is no DNA to check the TCRdb D call of TRBD1. This CDR3 has 15 amino acids. Germline V lookup: CDR1 MGHRA, CDR2 YSYEKL. This CDR3 is CASSQVGAQRETQYF.

The chain is built from TRBV29-1 and TRBJ1-2. Germline V gene data show CDR1 as SQVTM and CDR2 as ANQGSEA. This CDR3 spans 12 amino acids. CDR3 region: CSVEGGASGYTF.

The J gene is TRBJ2-3, the V gene TRBV19. Germline values: CDR1 LNHDA, CDR2 SQIVND (reference sequence). This CDR3 region has 14 residues. This CDR3 is CASSRQTYTDTQYF. The full variable domain, with the rest looked up from reference TRBV19 and TRBJ2-3, is DGGITQSPKYLFRKEGQNVTLSCEQNLNHDAMYWYRQDPGQGLRLIYYSQIVNDFQKGDIAEGYSVSREKKESFPLTVTSAQKNPTAFYLCASSRQTYTDTQYFGPGTRLTVL.

The chain is built from TRBV30 and TRBJ2-7; TCRdb reports TRBD2, a call that lacks DNA to check it against. The CDR3 spans 11 residues. Per the germline V gene, CDR1 is GTSNPN and CDR2 is SVGIG (reference sequence). This chain's CDR3 is CAWGLAYEQYF.

The rearrangement links TRBV7-2 to TRBJ1-1; TCRdb reports TRBD1, a call that lacks DNA to check it against. CDR3 length: 16 residues. Per germline, CDR1 SGHTA and CDR2 FQGNSA. The CDR3 region is CASSLAGVRGSTEAFF.

The chain couples TRBV11-2 to TRBJ2-1; TCRdb selects TRBD2, and the lack of DNA leaves this call unchecked. Germline CDR1 is SGHAT and CDR2 is FQNNGV. The CDR3 has 19 amino acids. The chain's CDR3 is CASSSLGTSHRSSYNEQFF.

This chain links TRBV10-3 with TRBJ1-5. Germline CDR1 reads ENHRY; CDR2 reads SYGVKD. The CDR3 runs 13 residues. Here the CDR3 reads CAIDQGGGQPQHF.

This chain connects TRBV6-4 to TRBJ2-1; TCRdb selects TRBD2, and the lack of DNA leaves this call unchecked. The CDR3 extends over 19 amino acids. Germline-derived CDR1 and CDR2 are MRHNA and SNTAGT. CDR3 in amino acids: CASSSRGGKSPGGDNEQFF.

The chain recombines TRBV6-1 with TRBJ1-4. Looked up from germline, CDR1 is MNHNS and CDR2 is SASEGT. This CDR3 has 14 amino acids. The CDR3 here is CASNRGPGGEKLFF.

The chain combines TRBV28 with TRBJ2-1; checking the TCRdb D call of TRBD1 is not possible without DNA. CDR1 is MDHEN, CDR2 SYDVKM, per germline. The CDR3 spans 11 residues. The CDR3 loop reads CASTRGEEQFF.

This chain joins TRBV12-3 or TRBV12-4 and TRBJ1-6; TCRdb proposes TRBD1, but this gene call is untestable without DNA. CDR3 length equals 15 residues. CDR3 sequence: CASSPWDGFNSPLHF.

The chain uses TRBV9 and TRBJ2-5; lacking DNA, the TRBD1 call made by TCRdb goes unchecked. Per germline, CDR1 SGDLS and CDR2 YYNGEE. CDR3 size: 16 residues. The CDR3 protein is CASSVEPSGGGETQYF.

The CDR3 reads CASSQARGRGDNEQFF. The gene calls are TRBV4-2 and TRBJ2-1; TCRdb's D call, TRBD1, is unchecked because there is no DNA. From germline, CDR1 is LGHNA and CDR2 YNFKEQ. The CDR3 spans 16 residues.

V gene TRBV11-3 combines with J gene TRBJ2-3; TCRdb picks TRBD2, but there is no DNA to check that call. The germline gives CDR1 SGHNT, CDR2 YENEEA. The CDR3 length is 17 residues. The CDR3 loop is CASSFGFPGPSTDTQYF.

The chain couples TRBV7-8 to TRBJ2-1; the TCRdb D gene call, TRBD2, has no DNA to confirm it. Looked up from germline, CDR1 is SGHVS and CDR2 is FQNEAQ. The CDR3 has 16 residues. CDR3 region: CASSPLGLAGGNEQFF.

This rearrangement joins TRBV5-1 to TRBJ2-7; lacking DNA, the TRBD2 call made by TCRdb goes unchecked. The CDR3 is 16 residues long. Germline V lookup: CDR1 SGHRS, CDR2 YFSETQ. The CDR3 loop reads CASSPGPAGENYEQYF.

The chain combines TRBV12-3 or TRBV12-4 with TRBJ2-5; TCRdb outputs TRBD2, but without DNA this stays unchecked. The CDR3 extends over 13 amino acids. CDR3 protein: CASSTSGTETQYF.

This chain connects TRBV7-9 to TRBJ2-5. This CDR3 is built from 13 residues. CDR1 SEHNR and CDR2 FQNEAQ come from the germline V gene (reference sequence). CDR3 loop: CASTDRDQETQYF.